Listed below are T cell receptor beta chains from one sample, sequenced in a study of CD8 T cells in ankylosing spondylitis. Each CDR3 protein is one row after TCRdb ran MiXCR on the 5' RACE reads. The sample has 750,000 to 850,000 distinct CDR3 sequences; about 10% are singletons. Source material: blood, either unsorted or a sorted T cell fraction (not recorded which). The receptors were sampled from a male donor with ankylosing spondylitis. Both conserved end residues are part of each CDR3. D genes are given only for firm matches. A row's size may be missing; if present it is once, few, many or a size class.

j_call: TRBJ1-1
d_call: -
v_call: TRBV18
clone_size: few
cdr3_nt: TGTGCCAGCTCACTCACACAGGGTACGAACACTGAAGCTTTCTTT
cdr3_aa: CASSLTQGTNTEAFF

j_call: TRBJ2-1
d_call: TRBD2
v_call: TRBV4-3
clone_size: few
cdr3_nt: TGCGCCAGCAGCCGGGTAGCGGGGGGCGTCGTCTATGAGCAGTTCTTC
cdr3_aa: CASSRVAGGVVYEQFF

j_call: TRBJ1-2
d_call: -
v_call: TRBV7-2
clone_size: few
cdr3_nt: TGTGCCAGCAGCTTAGTGCCCCCTCTGGGCTATGGCTACACCTTC
cdr3_aa: CASSLVPPLGYGYTF

j_call: TRBJ2-6
d_call: TRBD1
v_call: TRBV20-1
clone_size: -
cdr3_nt: TGCAGTGCTAGGAACAGGGGCTCTGGGGCCAACGTCCTGACTTTC
cdr3_aa: CSARNRGSGANVLTF

j_call: TRBJ1-5
d_call: -
v_call: TRBV5-1
clone_size: -
cdr3_nt: TGCGCCAGCAGCTTTGGTGGCAGGGACAATCAGCCCCAGCATTTT
cdr3_aa: CASSFGGRDNQPQHF

j_call: TRBJ2-3
d_call: -
v_call: TRBV7-9
clone_size: -
cdr3_nt: TGTGCCAGCGGGCATCTGAGCACAGATACGCAGTATTTT
cdr3_aa: CASGHLSTDTQYF

j_call: TRBJ2-2
d_call: -
v_call: TRBV5-1
clone_size: -
cdr3_nt: TGCGCCAGCAGCTTGGCCATTTCCGGGGAGCTGTTTTTT
cdr3_aa: CASSLAISGELFF

j_call: TRBJ2-3
d_call: -
v_call: TRBV7-9
clone_size: -
cdr3_nt: TGTGCCAGCAGCCCCTACCGGGTAGATACGCAGTATTTT
cdr3_aa: CASSPYRVDTQYF

j_call: TRBJ2-5
d_call: -
v_call: TRBV4-2
clone_size: -
cdr3_nt: TGTGCCAGCAGCCAAGGGGCAGGGGTTGGAGAGACCCAGTACTTC
cdr3_aa: CASSQGAGVGETQYF

j_call: TRBJ2-3
d_call: -
v_call: TRBV5-1
clone_size: few
cdr3_nt: TGCGCCAGCAGCTTGGAATTTCGGGGGTCCGCCACAGATACGCAGTATTTT
cdr3_aa: CASSLEFRGSATDTQYF

j_call: TRBJ1-5
d_call: -
v_call: TRBV5-1
clone_size: many
cdr3_nt: TGCGCCAGCAGCCCTACCGGTACAGGAGGCAATCAGCCCCAGCATTTT
cdr3_aa: CASSPTGTGGNQPQHF

j_call: TRBJ1-1
d_call: -
v_call: TRBV5-1
clone_size: few
cdr3_nt: TGCGCCAGCAGCTTGTCGCGGGGGCTCATTGAAGCTTTCTTT
cdr3_aa: CASSLSRGLIEAFF

j_call: TRBJ1-2
d_call: -
v_call: TRBV27
clone_size: few
cdr3_nt: TGTGCCAGCAGTTTAGCGGGGGCGACTGGCTACACCTTC
cdr3_aa: CASSLAGATGYTF

j_call: TRBJ2-5
d_call: TRBD1
v_call: TRBV12-3/TRBV12-4
clone_size: few
cdr3_nt: TGTGCCAGTACCAGGGGGCAAGAGACCCAGTACTTC
cdr3_aa: CASTRGQETQYF

j_call: TRBJ1-1
d_call: -
v_call: TRBV10-3
clone_size: few
cdr3_nt: TGTGCCATCAGTGAGAAAAGCCTTGAAGCTTTCTTT
cdr3_aa: CAISEKSLEAFF

j_call: TRBJ1-1
d_call: -
v_call: TRBV12-3/TRBV12-4
clone_size: -
cdr3_nt: TGTGCCAGCAGTTTAGCGAGGGTCTCCCAAGCTTTCTTT
cdr3_aa: CASSLARVSQAFF

j_call: TRBJ2-7
d_call: -
v_call: TRBV7-2
clone_size: few
cdr3_nt: TGTGCCAGCAGCCCTAGGGGGGGGCACCACGAGCAGTACTTC
cdr3_aa: CASSPRGGHHEQYF

j_call: TRBJ2-2
d_call: -
v_call: TRBV12-3/TRBV12-4
clone_size: -
cdr3_nt: TGTGCCAGCAGGTCGACAGCCCGAGGCACCGGGGAGCTGTTTTTT
cdr3_aa: CASRSTARGTGELFF

j_call: TRBJ2-1
d_call: -
v_call: TRBV24-1
clone_size: few
cdr3_nt: TGTGCCACCAGTGGTTTAGCGGCCCTTTCCTACAATGAGCAGTTCTTC
cdr3_aa: CATSGLAALSYNEQFF

j_call: TRBJ1-2
d_call: -
v_call: TRBV11-2
clone_size: few
cdr3_nt: TGTGCCAGCAGCCATGGGGCCAGCGGCTATGGCTACACCTTC
cdr3_aa: CASSHGASGYGYTF

j_call: TRBJ2-5
d_call: -
v_call: TRBV4-2
clone_size: -
cdr3_nt: TGTGCCAGCAGCCAACGAGGGGTTGCGGAGAAAGAGACCCAGTACTTC
cdr3_aa: CASSQRGVAEKETQYF

j_call: TRBJ2-2
d_call: TRBD1
v_call: TRBV6-5
clone_size: -
cdr3_nt: TGTGCCAGCAGTTACCCGTCCCGGGACAGGGGGCTTGTGACCGGGGAGCTGTTTTTT
cdr3_aa: CASSYPSRDRGLVTGELFF

j_call: TRBJ1-6
d_call: TRBD1
v_call: TRBV20-1
clone_size: few
cdr3_nt: TGCAGTGCTAGAGATGACAGGGAAAGGTCACCCCTCCACTTT
cdr3_aa: CSARDDRERSPLHF

j_call: TRBJ2-3
d_call: -
v_call: TRBV4-3
clone_size: -
cdr3_nt: TGCGCCAGCAGCCAAGGTCCCTACAGGGAAACAGATACGCAGTATTTT
cdr3_aa: CASSQGPYRETDTQYF

j_call: TRBJ2-5
d_call: -
v_call: TRBV20-1
clone_size: few
cdr3_nt: TGCAGTGCTAGAAAATCCTTAACCCAAGAGACCCAGTACTTC
cdr3_aa: CSARKSLTQETQYF

j_call: TRBJ1-1
d_call: -
v_call: TRBV2
clone_size: -
cdr3_nt: TGTGCCAGCAGTGTATCAAACACTGAAGCTTTCTTT
cdr3_aa: CASSVSNTEAFF

j_call: TRBJ1-5
d_call: -
v_call: TRBV6-1
clone_size: -
cdr3_nt: TGTGCCAGCAGAAGGGGGACCAATCAGCCCCAGCATTTT
cdr3_aa: CASRRGTNQPQHF

j_call: TRBJ2-6
d_call: TRBD1
v_call: TRBV5-1
clone_size: -
cdr3_nt: TGCGCCAGCAGCCGGACAGGGCGGAGCTCTGGGGCCAACGTCCTGACTTTC
cdr3_aa: CASSRTGRSSGANVLTF

j_call: TRBJ2-5
d_call: -
v_call: TRBV20-1
clone_size: few
cdr3_nt: TGCAGTGCCAACGGACAGAACCAAGAGACCCAGTACTTC
cdr3_aa: CSANGQNQETQYF

j_call: TRBJ2-3
d_call: TRBD2
v_call: TRBV20-1
clone_size: -
cdr3_nt: TGCAGTGCTAGAGATCCGGTAGCGGGGCTAGCAGATACGCAGTATTTT
cdr3_aa: CSARDPVAGLADTQYF

j_call: TRBJ1-1
d_call: TRBD1
v_call: TRBV3-1
clone_size: -
cdr3_nt: TGTGCCAGCAGCCGACAGGGGAGTGAAGCTTTCTTT
cdr3_aa: CASSRQGSEAFF

j_call: TRBJ1-6
d_call: -
v_call: TRBV6-1
clone_size: once
cdr3_nt: TGTGCCAGCAGTCCTTATCGGGGCCAGAATTCACCCCTCCACTTT
cdr3_aa: CASSPYRGQNSPLHF

j_call: TRBJ1-1
d_call: -
v_call: TRBV6-2/TRBV6-3
clone_size: few
cdr3_nt: TGTGCCAGCAGTTACTGGGTAAACACTGAAGCTTTCTTT
cdr3_aa: CASSYWVNTEAFF

j_call: TRBJ1-2
d_call: -
v_call: TRBV3-1
clone_size: few
cdr3_nt: TGTGCCAGCAGCCAGAGAGCAGATCCCTATGGCTACACCTTC
cdr3_aa: CASSQRADPYGYTF

j_call: TRBJ1-1
d_call: -
v_call: TRBV3-1
clone_size: many
cdr3_nt: TGTGCCAGCAGCCAGTTGACAGGCGGGGGGTCCGAAGCTTTCTTT
cdr3_aa: CASSQLTGGGSEAFF